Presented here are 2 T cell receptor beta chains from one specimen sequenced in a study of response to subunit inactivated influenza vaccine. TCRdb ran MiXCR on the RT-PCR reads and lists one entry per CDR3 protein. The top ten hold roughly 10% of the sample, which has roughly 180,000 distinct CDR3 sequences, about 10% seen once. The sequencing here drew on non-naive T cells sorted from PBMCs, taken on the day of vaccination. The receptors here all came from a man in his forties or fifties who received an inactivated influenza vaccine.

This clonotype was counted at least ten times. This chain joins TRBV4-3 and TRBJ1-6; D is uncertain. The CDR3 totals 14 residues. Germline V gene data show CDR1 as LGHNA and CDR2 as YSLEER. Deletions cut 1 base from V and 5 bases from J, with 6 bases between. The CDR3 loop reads CASSQGTHNSPLHF. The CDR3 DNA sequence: TGCGCCAGCAGCCAAGGAACGCATAATTCACCCCTCCACTTT.

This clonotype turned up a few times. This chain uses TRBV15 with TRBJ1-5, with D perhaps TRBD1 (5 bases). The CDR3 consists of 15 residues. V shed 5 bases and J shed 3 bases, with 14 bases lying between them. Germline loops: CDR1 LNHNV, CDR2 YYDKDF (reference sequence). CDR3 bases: TGTGCCACCAGCGAGAGGGACGTCCCCAATCAGCCCCAGCATTTT. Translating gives CATSERDVPNQPQHF.